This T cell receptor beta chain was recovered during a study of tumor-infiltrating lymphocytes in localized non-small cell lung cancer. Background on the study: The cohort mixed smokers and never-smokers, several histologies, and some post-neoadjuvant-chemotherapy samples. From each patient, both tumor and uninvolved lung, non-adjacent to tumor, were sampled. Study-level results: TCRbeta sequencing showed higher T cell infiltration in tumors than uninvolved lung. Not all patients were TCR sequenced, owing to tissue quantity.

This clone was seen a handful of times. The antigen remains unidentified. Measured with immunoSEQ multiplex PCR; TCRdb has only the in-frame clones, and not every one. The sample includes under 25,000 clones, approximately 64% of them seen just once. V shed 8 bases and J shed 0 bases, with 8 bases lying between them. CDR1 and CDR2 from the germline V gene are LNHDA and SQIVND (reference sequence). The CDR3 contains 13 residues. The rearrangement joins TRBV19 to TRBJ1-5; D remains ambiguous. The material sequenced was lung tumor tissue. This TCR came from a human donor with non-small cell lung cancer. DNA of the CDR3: TGTGCCAGTCTCGAGAATAGCAATCAGCCCCAGCATTTT. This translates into CASLENSNQPQHF.